One sample yielded the 27 T cell receptor beta chains listed below, sequenced in a study of beta chain features in type 1 diabetes. The whole isolated RNA underwent reverse transcription, so sequencing captured expressed TCRB transcripts. Assay: immunoSEQ multiplex PCR; the TCRdb copy retains only in-frame clones and omits some. The table lists 900,000 or so clones, roughly 17% of them singletons. The material sequenced was naive CD4+ T cells from blood. These receptors were taken from a woman younger than 30 in good health.

This clone was counted between two and nine times. This chain links TRBV5-1 with TRBJ2-3; possibly TRBD2 for D (5 bases). V was pared by 0 bases and J by 3 bases, with 8 bases between. This CDR3 has 14 amino acids. Germline V gives CDR1 SGHRS, CDR2 YFSETQ. This CDR3 reads CASSLGWTTDTQYF. The CDR3, as DNA: TGCGCCAGCAGCTTGGGGTGGACTACAGATACGCAGTATTTT. The whole variable domain, filled in from reference TRBV5-1 and TRBJ2-3, reads KAGVTQTPRYLIKTRGQQVTLSCSPISGHRSVSWYQQTPGQGLQFLFEYFSETQRNKGNFPGRFSGRQFSNSRSEMNVSTLELGDSALYLCASSLGWTTDTQYFGPGTRLTVL.

This clone came up once. The chain uses TRBV18 and TRBJ1-2; D is uncertain. The CDR3 spans 15 residues. V gave up 2 bases and J gave up 6 bases, with 16 bases separating them. Germline V CDR1 and CDR2: KGHSH, LQKENI. The CDR3 here is CASSPNTEDYNGYTF. CDR3 in DNA: TGTGCCAGCTCACCAAACACCGAGGACTACAATGGCTACACCTTC. The complete variable domain, with remaining parts taken from reference TRBV18 and TRBJ1-2, reads NAGVMQNPRHLVRRRGQEARLRCSPMKGHSHVYWYRQLPEEGLKFMVYLQKENIIDESGMPKERFSAEFPKEGPSILRIQQVVRGDSAAYFCASSPNTEDYNGYTFGSGTRLTVV.

The chain combines TRBV10-2 with TRBJ2-1; D unclear. CDR1 WSHSY and CDR2 SAAADI come from the germline V gene. The CDR3 covers 14 residues. Trimming removed 5 bases from V and 2 bases from J, with 10 bases in between. The CDR3 DNA reads TGCGCCAGCAGTCGGGCGGTCCCCTACAATGAGCAGTTCTTC. This gives the protein CASSRAVPYNEQFF.

As for this clone: Other DNA variants within this sample encode the same CDR3. The genes are TRBV14 and TRBJ2-1; 10 bases agree with TRBD2. The CDR3 runs 16 residues. The junction had 11 bases not matched to a gene; V was cut back by 4 bases and J by 8 bases. CDR1 is SGHDN and CDR2 is FVKESK in the germline V gene. CDR3 region: CASSRLGLAGADEQFF. In nucleotides, the CDR3 is TGTGCCAGCAGCCGATTAGGGCTAGCGGGAGCGGATGAGCAGTTCTTC.

The chain has TRBV4-2 and TRBJ2-5; D gene unclear. The CDR3 runs to 12 residues. Germline CDR1 LGHNA, CDR2 YNFKEQ. V was cut by 0 bases and J by 10 bases, with 9 bases left in between. The CDR3 spells CASSQDRSDQYF. DNA of the CDR3: TGTGCCAGCAGCCAAGATAGGTCGGACCAGTACTTC.

V and J are TRBV30 and TRBJ1-2; D not resolved. The CDR3 spans 13 residues. The germline V and J ends were trimmed by 0 bases and 1 base, with 6 bases remaining between them. Germline CDR1 is GTSNPN and CDR2 is SVGIG (reference sequence). The CDR3 spells CAWSVWINYGYTF. The DNA of the CDR3 is TGTGCCTGGAGTGTCTGGATTAACTATGGCTACACCTTC.

The chain recombines TRBV19 with TRBJ2-2; 9 nucleotides line up with TRBD2. Germline V gives CDR1 LNHDA, CDR2 SQIVND (reference sequence). V was pared by 10 bases and J by 2 bases, with 5 bases of the junction left unmatched. The CDR3 length is 14 residues. This CDR3 is CATLSGRNTGELFF. The CDR3 DNA sequence: TGTGCCACCCTTAGCGGGAGAAACACCGGGGAGCTGTTTTTT.

The rearrangement links TRBV14 to TRBJ2-3; D is ambiguous. Germline V gene sequence: CDR1 SGHDN, CDR2 FVKESK. Trimming removed 1 base at V and 6 bases at J, with 17 bases between. This CDR3 contains 16 residues. The CDR3: CASSQGIAEFLDTQYF. The CDR3 DNA reads as TGTGCCAGCAGCCAAGGAATCGCGGAGTTTCTCGATACGCAGTATTTT.

The CDR3 coding sequence is TGTGCCAGCAGTTACTGGCGGGAGACCCCTCAGTACTTC. Residues: CASSYWRETPQYF. This chain connects TRBV6-5 to TRBJ2-4; 7 bases map to TRBD2. Unmatched junction bases numbered 6, after V lost 1 base and J lost 12 bases. The length of the CDR3 is 13 residues. CDR1 is MNHEY, CDR2 SVGAGI, per germline.

The chain carries TRBV2 and TRBJ2-7; D is unclear. Germline loops: CDR1 SNHLY, CDR2 FYNNEI. V lost 5 bases, J lost 7 bases, and 15 bases lay in between. This CDR3 has 13 amino acids. CDR3 bases: TGTGCCAGCAGTCCGCTTCCCAACGTGGAGCAGTACTTC. Protein: CASSPLPNVEQYF.

The chain joins TRBV10-3 to TRBJ2-1; D perhaps matches TRBD1 (5 bases). Per the germline V gene, CDR1 is ENHRY and CDR2 is SYGVKD. The CDR3 contains 15 residues. V shed 2 bases and J shed 2 bases, with 10 bases lying between them. CDR3 region: CAISERGLPYNEQFF. CDR3 DNA: TGTGCCATCAGTGAGAGGGGTCTGCCCTACAATGAGCAGTTCTTC.

Only a few counts were recorded for this clone. The V gene is TRBV14, the J gene TRBJ2-2; the D call may be TRBD1 or TRBD2 (5 bases each). Germline V gene data show CDR1 as SGHDN and CDR2 as FVKESK. The CDR3 is made up of 15 amino acids. Trimming took 0 bases from V and 6 from J, leaving 11 bases between them. The CDR3 DNA is TGTGCCAGCAGCCAAGAGTTTCCGGGGCCCGGGGAGCTGTTTTTT. Translation: CASSQEFPGPGELFF.

The chain is built from TRBV4-1 and TRBJ2-1; the D gene is possibly TRBD2 (6 bases). Trimming took 4 bases from V and 8 from J, leaving 18 bases between them. The CDR3 has 15 amino acids. Per germline, CDR1 MGHRA and CDR2 YSYEKL. The CDR3 DNA reads TGCGCCAGCAGCCCAGATAGCGGCCGGAGCTATGAGCAGTTCTTC. Protein product: CASSPDSGRSYEQFF.

This clone was picked up one time. V usage is TRBV18 and J usage is TRBJ2-7; 9 nucleotides match TRBD1. CDR1 and CDR2 (germline): KGHSH, LQKENI. This CDR3 is 16 amino acids long. With V trimmed by 0 bases and J by 12 bases, 15 bases remained unmatched. CDR3: CASSPPPGQGFSQRYF. In nucleotides, the CDR3 is TGTGCCAGCTCACCACCTCCGGGACAGGGCTTTTCCCAGCGGTACTTC. The full variable domain, completed using reference TRBV18 and TRBJ2-7, is NAGVMQNPRHLVRRRGQEARLRCSPMKGHSHVYWYRQLPEEGLKFMVYLQKENIIDESGMPKERFSAEFPKEGPSILRIQQVVRGDSAAYFCASSPPPGQGFSQRYFGPGTRLTVT.

This clone was picked up a small number of times. V and J are TRBV14 and TRBJ2-7; D is ambiguous. There are 12 residues in the CDR3. Looked up from germline, CDR1 is SGHDN and CDR2 is FVKESK. V was cut by 1 base and J by 3 bases, with 4 bases left in between. CDR3 in amino acids: CASSQGNYEQYF. Here the CDR3 DNA reads TGTGCCAGCAGCCAAGGAAACTACGAGCAGTACTTC.

This clone was observed a handful of times. The chain has TRBV19 and TRBJ2-7; weak D call: TRBD1 (5 bases). The CDR3 runs to 14 residues. Trimming shortened V by 3 bases and J by 3 bases, and 12 bases separated the two germline ends. Germline V gives CDR1 LNHDA, CDR2 SQIVND (reference sequence). CDR3 sequence reads: CASSMTASNYEQYF. The CDR3 bases are TGTGCCAGTAGTATGACAGCGTCAAACTACGAGCAGTACTTC.

The gene calls are TRBV9 and TRBJ2-1; D not resolved. Trimming pared 0 bases from V and 5 bases from J, leaving 6 bases between. The germline gives CDR1 SGDLS, CDR2 YYNGEE. The CDR3 has 13 residues. CDR3 sequence: CASSVEAHNEQFF. CDR3 in DNA: TGTGCCAGCAGCGTAGAAGCTCACAATGAGCAGTTCTTC.

The chain uses TRBV6-5 and TRBJ2-7; D gene uncertain. This CDR3 region has 14 residues. CDR1 is MNHEY and CDR2 is SVGAGI in the germline V gene. The germline V and J ends were trimmed by 7 bases and 0 bases, with 13 bases remaining between them. The CDR3 loop reads CASTGAPNSYEQYF. The CDR3, as DNA: TGTGCCAGCACTGGCGCTCCCAACTCCTACGAGCAGTACTTC.

This chain uses TRBV7-9 with TRBJ2-1; a possible D gene is TRBD2 (6 bases). The ends were cut back, 5 bases at V and 2 bases at J, with 19 bases in the middle. The CDR3 totals 17 residues. Germline-derived CDR1 and CDR2 are SEHNR and FQNEAQ (reference sequence). The CDR3 region is CASSPHVPGVTYNEQFF. In DNA, the CDR3 is TGTGCCAGCAGCCCCCATGTTCCGGGAGTAACCTACAATGAGCAGTTCTTC.

V is TRBV6-5 and J is TRBJ2-1; D gene ambiguous. The CDR3 spans 13 residues. Germline assignment: CDR1 MNHEY and CDR2 SVGAGI. Trimming removed 7 bases at V and 10 bases at J, with 17 bases between. This CDR3 is CASTTTLGREQFF. DNA of the CDR3: TGTGCCAGCACCACGACTTTGGGCCGAGAGCAGTTCTTC.

This clone was seen a few times. The chain recombines TRBV5-1 with TRBJ2-5; 8 positions match TRBD2. With 0 bases clipped from V and 3 bases from J, the junction kept 7 bases outside the gene matches. The CDR3 runs 16 residues. The germline V gene encodes CDR1 SGHRS and CDR2 YFSETQ. The CDR3 DNA reads as TGCGCCAGCAGCTTGGCGGGAGGGGACCTAAAAGAGACCCAGTACTTC. Translating gives CASSLAGGDLKETQYF.

The chain links TRBV7-9 to TRBJ1-4; D not certain. CDR1 and CDR2 (germline): SEHNR, FQNEAQ (reference sequence). The V and J ends lost 1 base and 6 bases respectively, with 0 bases between them. CDR3 length equals 11 residues. CDR3 bases: TGTGCCAGCAGCTTAGATGAAAAACTGTTTTTT. Protein: CASSLDEKLFF.

The chain links TRBV28 to TRBJ2-5; 10 nucleotides line up with TRBD2. The CDR3 is 15 amino acids. The germline V gene has CDR1 MDHEN and CDR2 SYDVKM. Unmatched junction bases numbered 9, after V lost 2 bases and J lost 9 bases. The DNA for the CDR3 is TGTGCCAGCAGTTTACCGATAGCGGGAGGATTGGCCCAGTACTTC. This translates into CASSLPIAGGLAQYF.

This clone was seen a handful of times. The chain has TRBV4-3 and TRBJ2-7; unclear D gene. The CDR3 spans 13 residues. V shed 0 bases and J shed 7 bases, with 10 bases lying between them. Germline-derived CDR1 and CDR2 are LGHNA and YSLEER. The CDR3 loop is CASSQDHLGEQYF. In nucleotides, the CDR3 is TGCGCCAGCAGCCAAGACCACTTGGGGGAGCAGTACTTC.

The V call is TRBV11-2, the J call TRBJ2-2; D is unclear. The CDR3 sequence is 12 residues long. Germline V lookup: CDR1 SGHAT, CDR2 FQNNGV. The ends were cut back, 7 bases at V and 6 bases at J, with 9 bases in the middle. The CDR3 nucleotides are TGTGCCAGCACCAGCTTCCCCGGGGAGCTGTTTTTT. Its protein product is CASTSFPGELFF. Based on the CDR3 plus reference TRBV11-2 and TRBJ2-2, the full variable domain is EAGVAQSPRYKIIEKRQSVAFWCNPISGHATLYWYQQILGQGPKLLIQFQNNGVVDDSQLPKDRFSAERLKGVDSTLKIQPAKLEDSAVYLCASTSFPGELFFGEGSRLTVL.

This clone was picked up a small number of times. One end of the junction does not line up with germline, which may come from a read error. The chain has TRBV2 and TRBJ2-4; 8 bases align to TRBD2. The CDR3 is made up of 15 amino acids. Germline CDR1 is SNHLY and CDR2 is FYNNEI. The CDR3 bases are TGTGCCAGCAGTAAAGCGGGAGCGGCCAAAAACATTCAGTACTTC. Translating it yields CASSKAGAAKNIQYF.

The J gene is TRBJ2-5, the V gene TRBV28; no clear D gene. CDR1 is MDHEN, CDR2 SYDVKM, per germline. This CDR3 region has 11 residues. Trimming removed 5 bases at V and 5 bases at J, with 6 bases between. For the CDR3, the DNA is TGTGCCAGCAGTCCATGGGAGACCCAGTACTTC. Encoded protein: CASSPWETQYF.